The 27 T cell receptor beta chains below were found in one sample sequenced in a study of vaccination effects on CD4 cells after COVID-19. Clones were sequenced by immunoSEQ multiplex PCR, and TCRdb holds only the in-frame ones, with some missing. The sample lists around 27,000 clones, 50% to 70% seen once, with roughly 9.2% in the top ten. Having been cultured for around ten days, the cells underwent CD4+ T cell isolation. Their specific antigens are unknown. The sequencing used CD4+ T cells from PBMCs cultured without peptide, collected before COVID-19 vaccination. These receptors came from a human donor who received a COVID-19 vaccine.

The chain has TRBV11-2 and TRBJ2-7, with D perhaps matching TRBD2 (6 bases). Germline values: CDR1 SGHAT, CDR2 FQNNGV. This CDR3 has 14 amino acids. V was shortened by 3 bases and J by 3 bases, with 12 bases between the two germline ends. The CDR3 region has the DNA TGTGCCAGCAGCTTCAGACTAGGGATCTACGAGCAGTACTTC. This sequence encodes CASSFRLGIYEQYF.

This clone was detected a few times. The rearrangement joins TRBV27 to TRBJ1-1; D might be TRBD1 (6 bases). The germline V gene has CDR1 MNHEY and CDR2 SMNVEV (reference sequence). CDR3 size: 13 residues. Deletions cut 6 bases from V and 5 bases from J, with 13 bases between. As DNA, the CDR3 is TGTGCCAGCAGGACCACAGGGCTTACTGAAGCTTTCTTT. Residues: CASRTTGLTEAFF.

V and J are TRBV7-7 and TRBJ1-5; possibly TRBD1 for D (6 bases). Germline lookup yields CDR1 SSHAT and CDR2 FNYEAQ (reference sequence). The CDR3 sequence is 15 residues long. The V gene lost 5 bases and the J gene lost 1 base, with 12 bases spanning the gap. CDR3 sequence (DNA): TGTGCCAGCAGCGCCTACAGGGAGAGCAATCAGCCCCAGCATTTT. Residues: CASSAYRESNQPQHF.

The sample holds a few counts of this clone. This rearrangement joins TRBV25-1 to TRBJ1-1; TRBD1 might be the D (6 bases). From germline, CDR1 is MGHDK and CDR2 SYGVNS. Trimming shortened V by 1 base and J by 3 bases, and 12 bases separated the two germline ends. The CDR3 covers 15 residues. The CDR3 reads CASSESGGPDTEAFF. The CDR3 region has the DNA TGTGCCAGCAGTGAATCTGGGGGGCCGGACACTGAAGCTTTCTTT.

V and J are TRBV11-2 and TRBJ2-1; D is ambiguous. The CDR3 length is 15 residues. Germline lookup yields CDR1 SGHAT and CDR2 FQNNGV. Trimming removed 4 bases from V and 2 bases from J, with 12 bases in between. The CDR3 DNA follows: TGTGCCAGCAGCTCCGCTAGGTTAACCTACAATGAGCAGTTCTTC. Its protein is CASSSARLTYNEQFF.

The chain uses TRBV4-1 and TRBJ1-2; D is undetermined. The CDR3 extends over 15 amino acids. Trimming pared 4 bases from V and 4 bases from J, leaving 16 bases between. Germline V gives CDR1 MGHRA, CDR2 YSYEKL. CDR3 nucleotides: TGCGCCAGCAGCCGCCTAGCGACCGACTCCTATGGCTACACCTTC. Its translation: CASSRLATDSYGYTF.

This clone has a handful of counts. The chain combines TRBV10-1 with TRBJ1-1; 7 positions match TRBD1. The CDR3 runs 15 residues. J was trimmed by 1 base and V by 6 bases; bases with no gene match: 8. The germline V gene has CDR1 WNHNN and CDR2 SYGVQD (reference sequence). CDR3 loop: CASRGTGTANTEAFF. The CDR3 nucleotides are TGCGCCAGCAGAGGTACCGGGACAGCGAACACTGAAGCTTTCTTT.

The V gene is TRBV9, the J gene TRBJ2-4; 8 bases align to TRBD1. The CDR3 contains 16 residues. After removal of 0 bases from V and 8 bases from J, the junction contained 10 bases not matched to a gene. Germline CDR1 is SGDLS and CDR2 is YYNGEE. CDR3 in DNA: TGTGCCAGCAGCGTAGGAAGGGCACAGGGGGAAGACATTCAGTACTTC. It codes for CASSVGRAQGEDIQYF. Supplemented by reference TRBV9 and TRBJ2-4, the full variable domain reads DSGVTQTPKHLITATGQRVTLRCSPRSGDLSVYWYQQSLDQGLQFLIQYYNGEERAKGNILERFSAQQFPDLHSELNLSSLELGDSALYFCASSVGRAQGEDIQYFGAGTRLSVL.

This rearrangement joins TRBV21-1 to TRBJ1-6. TRBV21-1 is an annotated pseudogene. This CDR3 contains 13 residues. This CDR3 reads CASSGTPGSPLHF. CDR3 nucleotide sequence: TGTGCCAGCAGCGGCACTCCGGGTTCACCCCTCCACTTT.

This clone was counted only a few times. The chain recombines TRBV5-4 with TRBJ1-6; no clear D gene. Germline V gene lookup returns CDR1 SGHNT and CDR2 YYREEE (reference sequence). With 3 bases removed from V and 7 bases from J, the gap between germline ends came to 8 bases. The CDR3 consists of 13 residues. The CDR3 loop is CASSSAENSPLHF. The CDR3 DNA reads TGTGCCAGCAGCTCAGCTGAGAATTCACCCCTCCACTTT.

J is TRBJ2-1 and V is TRBV6-5, with D maybe TRBD2 (6 bases). The CDR3 sequence is 13 residues long. Between the trimmed V and J ends, which lost 8 bases and 0 bases, there was a span of 8 bases. The germline gives CDR1 MNHEY, CDR2 SVGAGI. CDR3 amino acids: CASERASYNEQFF. For the CDR3, the DNA is TGTGCCAGCGAGCGGGCCTCCTACAATGAGCAGTTCTTC.

The chain combines TRBV10-1 with TRBJ2-2, with D possibly being TRBD2 (6 bases). The CDR3 contains 20 residues. Germline-derived CDR1 and CDR2 are WNHNN and SYGVQD (reference sequence). V was clipped by 0 bases and J by 0 bases, with 20 bases between them. The CDR3 nucleotides are TGCGCCAGCAGTGAGTCGATGTGGAGGGGCAACTTCGCGAACACCGGGGAGCTGTTTTTT. Translated: CASSESMWRGNFANTGELFF.

Only a few counts were recorded for this clone. The chain has TRBV27 and TRBJ1-2, with 9 bases identical to TRBD1. V shed 5 bases, J shed 4 bases, and the junction held 5 bases outside the gene matches. The CDR3 runs 14 residues. CDR1 MNHEY and CDR2 SMNVEV come from the germline V gene (reference sequence). As DNA, the CDR3 is TGTGCCAGCAGTGGACAGGGGAGCATCTATGGCTACACCTTC. Protein product: CASSGQGSIYGYTF.

The chain has TRBV10-3 and TRBJ2-2; TRBD2 agrees at 11 bases. This CDR3 comprises 20 residues. Unmatched junction bases numbered 16, after V lost 2 bases and J lost 5 bases. Germline V gene lookup returns CDR1 ENHRY and CDR2 SYGVKD. The CDR3 sequence: CAISEPPATSGSYHTGELFF. The CDR3 DNA sequence: TGTGCCATCAGTGAGCCCCCCGCCACTAGCGGGAGTTACCATACCGGGGAGCTGTTTTTT.

The chain carries TRBV6-5 and TRBJ1-4; weak D call: TRBD1 (5 bases). Germline CDR1 and CDR2: MNHEY and SVGAGI. This CDR3 spans 14 amino acids. V was trimmed by 6 bases and J by 0 bases, leaving 8 bases between them. The CDR3 region has the DNA TGTGCCAGCAGGGACACTGCAACTAATGAAAAACTGTTTTTT. Translation: CASRDTATNEKLFF.

The chain couples TRBV10-3 to TRBJ2-3; a weak D match, TRBD2 (7 bases). The CDR3 is 14 amino acids. V lost 4 bases, J lost 2 bases, and 10 bases lay in between. Per the germline V gene, CDR1 is ENHRY and CDR2 is SYGVKD. This chain's CDR3 is CAISGGGATDTQYF. The CDR3 bases are TGTGCCATCAGTGGAGGGGGGGCCACAGATACGCAGTATTTT.

The J gene is TRBJ2-1, the V gene TRBV12-3 or TRBV12-4, with D maybe TRBD1 (5 bases). This CDR3 comprises 13 residues. V gave up 7 bases and J gave up 5 bases, with 12 bases separating them. The CDR3 region has the DNA TGTGCCAGCACTTTCCCCAGGGACAATGAGCAGTTCTTC. It specifies CASTFPRDNEQFF.

In this sample, this clone turned up once. The chain couples TRBV10-3 to TRBJ1-3; maybe TRBD1 (6 bases). Trimming pared 0 bases from V and 6 bases from J, leaving 12 bases between. This CDR3 region has 15 residues. Germline V gives CDR1 ENHRY, CDR2 SYGVKD. The CDR3 here is CAISESFQGQNTIYF. For the CDR3, the DNA is TGTGCCATCAGTGAGTCTTTCCAGGGACAAAACACCATATATTTT.

The CDR3 region is CASSLEPGIGYGYTF. In DNA form, the CDR3 reads TGTGCCAGCAGCTTGGAACCGGGAATCGGCTATGGCTACACCTTC. J is TRBJ1-2 and V is TRBV5-5; no clear D gene. The length of the CDR3 is 15 residues. Germline values: CDR1 SGHKS, CDR2 YYEKEE (reference sequence). V was trimmed by 0 bases and J by 4 bases, leaving 13 bases between them.

The rearrangement uses TRBV20-1 and TRBJ1-2; no definite D call. V was pared by 8 bases and J by 2 bases, with 9 bases between. This CDR3 has 11 amino acids. Germline CDR1 DFQATT, CDR2 SNEGSKA (reference sequence). The CDR3 DNA sequence: TGCAGTTACGTTGGGAACTATGGCTACACCTTC. As protein: CSYVGNYGYTF.

Only a few counts were recorded for this clone. The rearrangement links TRBV7-9 to TRBJ2-5; 10 bases fit TRBD2. The CDR3 runs to 15 residues. Germline values: CDR1 SEHNR, CDR2 FQNEAQ (reference sequence). J lost 4 bases, V lost 1 base, and 3 bases had no gene match. This CDR3 reads CASSLVLAGLETQYF. The CDR3 coding sequence is TGTGCCAGCAGCTTAGTACTAGCGGGACTAGAGACCCAGTACTTC.

This clone was observed once. The chain joins TRBV10-3 to TRBJ1-5; D gene uncertain. The CDR3 loop spans 15 amino acids. Germline-derived CDR1 and CDR2 are ENHRY and SYGVKD. V was pared by 4 bases and J by 0 bases, with 10 bases between. As DNA, the CDR3 is TGTGCCATCAGTGGGAGCGAGGGTAGCAATCAGCCCCAGCATTTT. Translation: CAISGSEGSNQPQHF.

V gene TRBV19 combines with J gene TRBJ1-6; no firm D call. The CDR3 sequence is 16 residues long. Looked up from germline, CDR1 is LNHDA and CDR2 is SQIVND (reference sequence). Trimming cost V 2 bases and J 7 bases, with 15 bases left between them. The CDR3 is CASSIKAGYRNSPLHF. The CDR3 DNA is TGTGCCAGTAGTATAAAGGCAGGATACCGCAATTCACCCCTCCACTTT.

The V and J genes are TRBV2 and TRBJ1-2, with D unclear. The CDR3 runs 12 residues. Germline V CDR1 and CDR2: SNHLY, FYNNEI. V gave up 7 bases and J gave up 14 bases, with 20 bases separating them. The CDR3 protein is CASIRETRVETF. CDR3 DNA: TGTGCCAGCATTAGAGAGACCCGAGTAGAGACCTTC.

This chain uses TRBV7-6 with TRBJ2-1; D is perhaps TRBD2 (6 bases). The CDR3 runs to 16 residues. The V and J ends lost 2 bases and 5 bases respectively, with 16 bases between them. In germline, CDR1 is SGHVS, CDR2 FNYEAQ. The CDR3 DNA reads as TGTGCCAGCAGCTTACCTCTGGGGACTTTGAACAATGAGCAGTTCTTC. This gives the protein CASSLPLGTLNNEQFF.

The chain employs TRBV7-6 and TRBJ1-1, with D maybe TRBD1 (6 bases). The CDR3 consists of 13 residues. V lost 5 bases and J 6 bases, leaving 13 bases between the germline ends. The germline V gene encodes CDR1 SGHVS and CDR2 FNYEAQ. CDR3: CASSRVGGSEAFF. DNA for the CDR3: TGTGCCAGCAGCCGTGTGGGGGGCTCTGAAGCTTTCTTT.

This rearrangement joins TRBV6-6 to TRBJ2-5; D possibly corresponds to TRBD1 (6 bases). With 6 bases removed from V and 3 bases from J, the gap between germline ends came to 20 bases. Germline V gene data show CDR1 as MNHNY and CDR2 as SVGAGI (reference sequence). The CDR3 length is 16 residues. CDR3 in amino acids: CASRLDLTGLKETQYF. CDR3 nucleotide sequence: TGTGCCAGCAGACTAGATTTAACAGGGCTAAAAGAGACCCAGTACTTC.